This TCR beta chain was sequenced during a study of blood T cell repertoires in COVID-19. Trimming removed 5 bases at V and 2 bases at J, with 11 bases between. The CDR3 extends over 14 amino acids. Germline values: CDR1 PRHDT, CDR2 FYEKMQ (reference sequence). Per the original methods: Reference gene primer amplification in the assay estimated nucleated cell counts. Some clones are missing from TCRdb's copy, which holds only in-frame ones; the method was immunoSEQ multiplex PCR. V, J and clone size reflect that table, while D and trimming were determined from the DNA. This sample yields roughly 71,000 clones, of which 88% are seen a single time; around 29% belongs to the top ten.

Sequenced material: peripheral blood. The rearrangement joins TRBV13 to TRBJ2-3; D perhaps matches TRBD1 (6 bases). This receptor was taken from a man aged 50 or older with acute or convalescent COVID-19. The CDR3 bases are TGTGCCAGCAGCCTCCGGACAGTCACAGATACGCAGTATTTT. Residues: CASSLRTVTDTQYF.